These T cell receptor beta chains were read from a single sample in a study of T-cell memory formation after mild COVID-19. Via MiXCR, TCRdb re-called the 5' RACE reads, giving one row per CDR3 protein. The table lists roughly 580,000 distinct CDR3 sequences, roughly 18% of them singletons. Material for sequencing was PBMCs or a T cell subset sorted from them (not recorded which). The source of these receptors is an adult woman who had mild COVID-19 (a few samples of this study predate the infection). Cell type and time point are not known. The CDR3 runs from the conserved cysteine through the conserved F or W. The order of the fields is J gene, V gene, CDR3 protein.

J: TRBJ2-7
V: TRBV5-1
CDR3: CASSPHGTSGSYEQYF

J: TRBJ2-7
V: TRBV7-2
CDR3: CASSLGLTIPSYEQYF

J: TRBJ2-2
V: TRBV7-8
CDR3: CASSLVADTGELFF

J: TRBJ2-5
V: TRBV12-3/TRBV12-4
CDR3: CASRPPSGSETQYF

J: TRBJ1-3
V: TRBV6-1
CDR3: CASSGVYSGNTIYF

J: TRBJ2-2
V: TRBV3-1
CDR3: CASSRSRADQTGELFF

J: TRBJ1-4
V: TRBV15
CDR3: CATSKQGADKLFF

J: TRBJ2-2
V: TRBV7-9
CDR3: CASSPRTSGVTGELFF

J: TRBJ2-5
V: TRBV7-2
CDR3: CASSSPRNRDRDRKETQYF

J: TRBJ2-7
V: TRBV4-1
CDR3: CASSQDDRSASYEQYF

J: TRBJ2-7
V: TRBV29-1
CDR3: CSVDVYNEQYF

J: TRBJ2-7
V: TRBV9
CDR3: CASSRIGTGDYEQYF

J: TRBJ2-7
V: TRBV5-1
CDR3: CASSTTGNEQYF

J: TRBJ2-3
V: TRBV4-1
CDR3: CASSHPGLAGGPDRDTQYF

J: TRBJ2-2
V: TRBV6-6
CDR3: CASSRTGPSGELFF

J: TRBJ2-7
V: TRBV12-3/TRBV12-4
CDR3: CASSSHREHEQYF

J: TRBJ2-7
V: TRBV29-1
CDR3: CSGGQGPGYEQYF

J: TRBJ2-1
V: TRBV20-1
CDR3: CSARGVGEEQFF

J: TRBJ2-1
V: TRBV7-9
CDR3: CASSLPAGGDEQFF

J: TRBJ1-1
V: TRBV4-1
CDR3: CASSQDMVGRPEAFF

J: TRBJ2-7
V: TRBV19
CDR3: CASSPGTGFSYEQYF

J: TRBJ2-3
V: TRBV9
CDR3: CASSVGAGASTDTQYF

J: TRBJ2-5
V: TRBV29-1
CDR3: CSVEPAYQETQYF

J: TRBJ2-7
V: TRBV4-1
CDR3: CASSQNGAYEQYF